This entry lists 18 T cell receptor beta chains sequenced from one sample in a study of metastatic and nonmetastatic thyroid tumors. Patients were all untreated before their thyroid surgery. TCRdb reprocessed the PCR reads via MiXCR. The sample has some 41,000 clones, about 13% seen once. Sequencing was done on a sample of blood. Receptor source: a female donor with papillary thyroid cancer or a benign thyroid nodule (not recorded which). Some clones in this sample may be carry-over from other donors' samples.

This chain joins TRBV10-1 and TRBJ2-2; D is possibly TRBD1 (6 bases). The germline V gene encodes CDR1 WNHNN and CDR2 SYGVQD (reference sequence). This CDR3 contains 15 residues. The V and J ends lost 3 bases and 7 bases respectively, with 15 bases between them. Here the CDR3 DNA reads TGCGCCAGCAGTGAAGGACAGTCTGGACGCGGGGAGCTGTTTTTT. It encodes CASSEGQSGRGELFF.

This clone was seen at least ten times. V is TRBV20-1 and J is TRBJ2-1; D possibly matches TRBD1 or TRBD2 (5 bases each). V lost 6 bases and J 0 bases, leaving 12 bases between the germline ends. CDR3 length: 14 residues. CDR1 DFQATT and CDR2 SNEGSKA come from the germline V gene (reference sequence). The CDR3 region has the DNA TGCAGTGCAAACGGGGCACGCTCCTACAATGAGCAGTTCTTC. Protein: CSANGARSYNEQFF.

The table lists this clone with many counts. The chain has TRBV7-3 and TRBJ2-7, with D perhaps matching TRBD1 or TRBD2 (6 bases each). Trimming stripped 2 bases from V and 4 bases from J, with 15 bases between. The CDR3 contains 15 residues. Per germline, CDR1 SGHTA and CDR2 FQGTGA. The DNA for the CDR3 is TGTGCCAGCAGCTTAGGGGGCGGGATAGGGTACGAGCAGTACTTC. Encoded protein: CASSLGGGIGYEQYF.

This clone was recorded many times. The chain is built from TRBV10-2 and TRBJ1-6; D gene unclear. Trimming shortened V by 8 bases and J by 6 bases, and 14 bases separated the two germline ends. Germline lookup yields CDR1 WSHSY and CDR2 SAAADI. CDR3 length: 14 residues. As DNA, the CDR3 is TGCGCCAGCTGCCTTGGCGGTGGTAATTCACCCCTCCACTTT. Residues: CASCLGGGNSPLHF.

This clone ranks as medium-sized. The chain employs TRBV28 and TRBJ1-2; 8 bases agree with TRBD1. The CDR3 is 14 amino acids. Trimming removed 7 bases from V and 4 bases from J; junction bases left unmatched: 8. Germline lookup yields CDR1 MDHEN and CDR2 SYDVKM. The CDR3 DNA reads TGTGCCAGCACTACTGGACAGGGCAGCTATGGCTACACCTTC. Its protein is CASTTGQGSYGYTF.

This clone has at least ten counts. DNA for the CDR3: TGTGCCAGCAGCTTGGCGGGGACAGGAGACGAAAAACTGTTTTTT. Translated, it gives CASSLAGTGDEKLFF. This sequence joins TRBV7-2 and TRBJ1-4, with TRBD1 matching 8 bases. The CDR3 is made up of 15 amino acids. Germline trimming cut 3 bases from V and 8 bases from J; bases unmatched to any gene: 8. Germline V gene data show CDR1 as SGHTA and CDR2 as FQGNSA. The complete variable domain, with remaining parts taken from reference TRBV7-2 and TRBJ1-4, reads GAGVSQSPSNKVTEKGKDVELRCDPISGHTALYWYRQSLGQGLEFLIYFQGNSAPDKSGLPSDRFSAERTGGSVSTLTIQRTQQEDSAVYLCASSLAGTGDEKLFFGSGTQLSVL.

V and J are TRBV5-1 and TRBJ1-2; D remains unclear. Germline V gene lookup returns CDR1 SGHRS and CDR2 YFSETQ. Trimming left V 2 bases short and J 8 bases short, with 10 bases between. The CDR3 length is 12 residues. The CDR3 protein is CASSFGGSGYTF. In nucleotides, the CDR3 is TGCGCCAGCAGCTTTGGAGGGAGCGGCTACACCTTC.

Judged by abundance, this clone is medium-sized. The V and J genes are TRBV6-1 and TRBJ1-2; no clear D. This CDR3 is 16 amino acids long. Germline V CDR1 and CDR2: MNHNS, SASEGT. The germline V and J ends were trimmed by 8 bases and 2 bases, with 21 bases remaining between them. The CDR3 is CASPHKQIQINYGYTF. CDR3 nucleotide sequence: TGTGCCAGCCCCCATAAACAAATACAGATCAACTATGGCTACACCTTC.

In nucleotides, the CDR3 is TGTGCCAGCAGTCTGCTAGCGGGAGGGCGGGGGGGCTACAATGAGCAGTTCTTC. Protein sequence: CASSLLAGGRGGYNEQFF. The chain uses TRBV6-2 or TRBV6-3 and TRBJ2-1, with 12 positions matching TRBD2. V shed 5 bases, J shed 3 bases, and the junction held 11 bases outside the gene matches. The germline V gene encodes CDR1 MNHEY and CDR2 SVGEGT. The CDR3 is 18 residues long.

With regard to this clone: This is likely a read error, given that the CDR3 carries no conserved phenylalanine or tryptophan at its end. The V call is TRBV6-2 or TRBV6-3, the J call TRBJ2-5; weak D call: TRBD1 (5 bases). Germline V gene sequence: CDR1 MNHEY, CDR2 SVGEGT. V was cut by 2 bases and J by 8 bases, with 18 bases left in between. This CDR3 is 15 amino acids long. The CDR3 loop reads CASSYKSQGWATQYI. As DNA, the CDR3 is TGTGCCAGCAGTTACAAGTCCCAGGGCTGGGCCACCCAGTACATC.

This clone was seen ten or more times. V is TRBV2 and J is TRBJ1-2, with D possibly TRBD1 on 6 matching bases. Germline CDR1 and CDR2: SNHLY and FYNNEI. The V end was cut by 3 bases, the J end by 3 bases, with 8 bases between. The CDR3 sequence is 13 residues long. The CDR3 is CASSDQGYYGYTF. CDR3 coding DNA: TGTGCCAGCAGTGATCAGGGGTACTATGGCTACACCTTC. The complete variable domain, with remaining parts taken from reference TRBV2 and TRBJ1-2, reads EPEVTQTPSHQVTQMGQEVILRCVPISNHLYFYWYRQILGQKVEFLVSFYNNEISEKSEIFDDQFSVERPDGSNFTLKIRSTKLEDSAMYFCASSDQGYYGYTFGSGTRLTVV.

Of note for this clone: This could be a read error, since a much larger clone is one nucleotide away. The chain recombines TRBV3-1 with TRBJ2-1, with D possibly being TRBD2 (6 bases). The CDR3 extends over 17 amino acids. Germline V gene lookup returns CDR1 LGHDT and CDR2 YNNKEL (reference sequence). The V and J ends lost 3 bases and 3 bases respectively, with 18 bases between them. In DNA form, the CDR3 reads TGTGCCAGCAGCCAGCCCTTAGCTAGCGTTCTCTACAATGAGCAGTTCTTC. Translating it yields CASSQPLASVLYNEQFF.

This clone was detected ten times or more. The rearrangement joins TRBV3-1 to TRBJ1-3; a weak D match, TRBD1 (5 bases). V was trimmed by 0 bases and J by 4 bases, leaving 19 bases between them. The germline gives CDR1 LGHDT, CDR2 YNNKEL (reference sequence). This CDR3 comprises 18 residues. The CDR3 reads CASSQDRLREGWGNTIYF. CDR3 coding DNA: TGTGCCAGCAGCCAAGATCGGCTCAGGGAGGGATGGGGAAACACCATATATTTT.

This clone was observed at least ten times. CDR3 sequence: CATSDDRDRRGETQYF. For the CDR3, the DNA is TGTGCCACCAGTGATGACCGGGACAGGCGTGGAGAGACCCAGTACTTC. The chain is built from TRBV24-1 and TRBJ2-5; 8 nucleotides agree with TRBD1. The CDR3 has 16 residues. Trimming removed 3 bases from V and 4 bases from J; junction bases left unmatched: 9. The germline V gene has CDR1 KGHDR and CDR2 SFDVKD.

Many counts were recorded for this clone. V is TRBV5-1 and J is TRBJ1-2; 8 bases map to TRBD1. In germline, CDR1 is SGHRS, CDR2 YFSETQ. This CDR3 has 14 residues. The junction had 6 bases not matched to a gene; V was cut back by 4 bases and J by 4 bases. This CDR3 reads CASSAGQGSYGYTF. The DNA of the CDR3 is TGCGCCAGCAGCGCTGGACAGGGAAGCTATGGCTACACCTTC.

This clone was found many times. The chain couples TRBV5-4 to TRBJ2-7; TRBD1 matches 11 bases. This CDR3 has 15 amino acids. V lost 4 bases to trimming and J lost 5 bases; unmatched junction nucleotides: 8. Looked up from germline, CDR1 is SGHNT and CDR2 is YYREEE (reference sequence). CDR3 in amino acids: CASSNGQGAMNEQYF. DNA of the CDR3: TGTGCCAGCAGCAATGGACAGGGGGCGATGAACGAGCAGTACTTC.

This clone was counted many times. The V gene is TRBV6-1, the J gene TRBJ2-5; D gene ambiguous. CDR1 and CDR2 from the germline V gene are MNHNS and SASEGT. Trimming cost V 10 bases and J 1 base, with 16 bases left between them. This CDR3 region has 14 residues. This chain's CDR3 is CAIPPPKGQETQYF. Written as DNA, the CDR3 is TGTGCCATCCCCCCCCCCAAGGGCCAAGAGACCCAGTACTTC.

The CDR3 loop is CASSSLSLGAIQYF. CDR3 in DNA: TGTGCCAGCAGCTCGTTAAGCCTCGGGGCCATTCAGTACTTC. The chain joins TRBV7-8 to TRBJ2-4; D possibly matches TRBD1 or TRBD2 (5 bases each). Trimming removed 4 bases at V and 9 bases at J, with 16 bases between. CDR3 length: 14 amino acids. Looked up from germline, CDR1 is SGHVS and CDR2 is FQNEAQ.